These 30 T cell receptor beta chains were sequenced from one sample in a study of OX40 agonist ivuxolimab in advanced cancers. TCRdb's copy holds only in-frame clones and misses some; the assay was immunoSEQ multiplex PCR. Of approximately 100,000 clones in the sample, about 92% were seen once. The sample was CD4+ or CD8+ T cells sorted from blood, taken in a trial of the OX40 agonist ivuxolimab. The receptors here all came from an adult with an advanced solid tumor such as melanoma, head and neck, liver or kidney cancer.

This clone was found a few times. V and J are TRBV11-3 and TRBJ2-5, with TRBD2 matching over 14 bases. Per the germline V gene, CDR1 is SGHNT and CDR2 is YENEEA. V lost 1 base, J lost 5 bases, and 3 bases stayed unmatched. This CDR3 spans 16 amino acids. CDR3 in DNA: TGTGCCAGCAGCTTAGGGGGACTAGCGGGAGTGGAGACCCAGTACTTC. Translating it yields CASSLGGLAGVETQYF.

This clone occurred a few times. V usage is TRBV7-3 and J usage is TRBJ2-5; D uncertain. The germline V gene has CDR1 SGHTA and CDR2 FQGTGA. The CDR3 is made up of 13 amino acids. V gave up 5 bases and J gave up 1 base, with 8 bases separating them. The CDR3 DNA reads TGTGCCAGCAGCCCCTTCGGCCAAGAGACCCAGTACTTC. Protein sequence: CASSPFGQETQYF.

The chain couples TRBV7-2 to TRBJ1-2; 8 bases agree with TRBD1. V lost 1 base, J lost 5 bases, and 6 bases stayed unmatched. Germline V gene sequence: CDR1 SGHTA, CDR2 FQGNSA. This CDR3 has 15 amino acids. DNA for the CDR3: TGTGCCAGCAGCTTAGTTACAGGGGGAGTGTATGGCTACACCTTC. It codes for CASSLVTGGVYGYTF. Complete variable domain (other parts from reference TRBV7-2 and TRBJ1-2): GAGVSQSPSNKVTEKGKDVELRCDPISGHTALYWYRQSLGQGLEFLIYFQGNSAPDKSGLPSDRFSAERTGGSVSTLTIQRTQQEDSAVYLCASSLVTGGVYGYTFGSGTRLTVV.

The chain has TRBV27 and TRBJ1-1; D is perhaps TRBD1 (6 bases). There are 14 residues in the CDR3. CDR1 and CDR2 (germline): MNHEY, SMNVEV (reference sequence). The V gene lost 3 bases and the J gene lost 1 base, with 9 bases spanning the gap. The CDR3 loop is CASSLARGNTEAFF. The CDR3 nucleotides are TGTGCCAGCAGTTTGGCCAGGGGGAACACTGAAGCTTTCTTT.

The chain carries TRBV11-3 and TRBJ2-5, with D perhaps matching TRBD1 (7 bases). The J call could be wrong; TRBJ2-7 is a better fit for the DNA end. CDR3 length: 14 residues. CDR1 and CDR2 from the germline V gene are SGHNT and YENEEA. The CDR3 sequence: CASSSRQGGYEQYF. The CDR3 bases are TGTGCCAGCAGCTCGAGACAGGGAGGTTACGAGCAGTACTTC.

The V call is TRBV9, the J call TRBJ2-1, with 10 nucleotides matching TRBD2. From germline, CDR1 is SGDLS and CDR2 YYNGEE. The trim removed 4 bases at V and 10 bases at J, leaving 20 bases unmatched. The CDR3 contains 18 residues. The CDR3 DNA reads as TGTGCCAGCAGCCGGACTAGCGGAGGGACCGCTTATCTCCTAGAGCAGTTCTTC. Its translation is CASSRTSGGTAYLLEQFF.

Points on this clone: The sample holds other DNA sequences that translate to the same CDR3. The genes are TRBV18 and TRBJ1-4; weak D call: TRBD1 (5 bases). This CDR3 comprises 14 residues. The germline CDR1 and CDR2 sequences are KGHSH and LQKENI. Trimming stripped 1 base from V and 4 bases from J, with 7 bases between. For the CDR3, the DNA is TGTGCCAGCTCACCACAGGGGCTTAATGAAAAACTGTTTTTT. This codes for CASSPQGLNEKLFF.

The chain employs TRBV5-1 and TRBJ2-1; D is unresolved. Germline V lookup: CDR1 SGHRS, CDR2 YFSETQ. V was cut by 0 bases and J by 10 bases, with 11 bases left in between. The CDR3 extends over 13 amino acids. The CDR3 DNA sequence: TGCGCCAGCAGCTTGGATTTTCGGCGGGAGCAGTTCTTC. Its translation is CASSLDFRREQFF.

This chain uses TRBV5-4 with TRBJ1-1; TRBD1 agrees at 9 bases. The germline gives CDR1 SGHNT, CDR2 YYREEE (reference sequence). With V trimmed by 4 bases and J by 1 base, 11 bases remained unmatched. There are 17 residues in the CDR3. This CDR3 reads CASSTGGGQGWNTEAFF. The DNA of the CDR3 is TGTGCCAGCAGCACCGGGGGGGGACAGGGTTGGAACACTGAAGCTTTCTTT.

The genes are TRBV5-1 and TRBJ2-5; TRBD2 aligns across 7 bases. Looked up from germline, CDR1 is SGHRS and CDR2 is YFSETQ. V shed 2 bases and J 1 base; nucleotides not matched to a gene: 2. The CDR3 is 14 amino acids. CDR3 sequence reads: CASSFSSGQETQYF. CDR3 sequence (DNA): TGCGCCAGCAGCTTCTCTAGCGGCCAAGAGACCCAGTACTTC.

V usage is TRBV5-1 and J usage is TRBJ1-1; 7 bases agree with TRBD1. This CDR3 spans 15 amino acids. Germline loops: CDR1 SGHRS, CDR2 YFSETQ. V was clipped by 4 bases and J by 0 bases; unmatched bases: 6. The CDR3 is CASSPRGGMNTEAFF. The CDR3 DNA reads TGCGCCAGCAGCCCCAGGGGGGGAATGAACACTGAAGCTTTCTTT.

The chain joins TRBV15 to TRBJ2-5; 11 nucleotides align to TRBD2. The DNA matches TRBJ2-7 better at its end, which makes the J call doubtful. The CDR3 consists of 16 residues. CDR1 and CDR2 (germline): LNHNV, YYDKDF (reference sequence). CDR3 protein: CATSSYGTSGTYEQYF. The CDR3 region has the DNA TGTGCCACCAGCTCTTACGGGACTAGCGGTACCTACGAGCAGTACTTC.

The V gene is TRBV7-2, the J gene TRBJ2-7; the D is unclear. The CDR3 sequence is 13 residues long. V lost 5 bases and J lost 3, with 11 bases in between. In germline, CDR1 is SGHTA, CDR2 FQGNSA. This CDR3 reads CASSQGPDYEQYF. In nucleotides, the CDR3 is TGTGCCAGCAGCCAAGGACCGGACTACGAGCAGTACTTC.

V and J are TRBV27 and TRBJ1-1, with D tentatively TRBD1 (5 bases). The CDR3 spans 14 residues. CDR1 and CDR2 (germline): MNHEY, SMNVEV (reference sequence). V dropped 6 bases and J dropped 3 bases, with 14 bases sitting between them. CDR3 coding DNA: TGTGCCAGCAGGCGGACATTGGGGGACACTGAAGCTTTCTTT. It specifies CASRRTLGDTEAFF.

V is TRBV5-1 and J is TRBJ1-5; a possible D gene is TRBD1 (5 bases). Trimming stripped 4 bases from V and 7 bases from J, with 18 bases between. Germline V gene lookup returns CDR1 SGHRS and CDR2 YFSETQ. The CDR3 totals 15 residues. CDR3 protein: CASSPGPGGGQPQHF. The CDR3 DNA follows: TGCGCCAGCAGCCCCGGACCGGGGGGAGGACAGCCCCAGCATTTT. The full variable domain, completed using reference TRBV5-1 and TRBJ1-5, is KAGVTQTPRYLIKTRGQQVTLSCSPISGHRSVSWYQQTPGQGLQFLFEYFSETQRNKGNFPGRFSGRQFSNSRSEMNVSTLELGDSALYLCASSPGPGGGQPQHFGDGTRLSIL.

V gene TRBV6-5 combines with J gene TRBJ2-1, with a weak D call TRBD2 (6 bases). The CDR3 spans 15 residues. Germline V gene sequence: CDR1 MNHEY, CDR2 SVGAGI. V lost 6 bases and J 2 bases, leaving 14 bases between the germline ends. The CDR3 loop reads CASRRTSNAYNEQFF. DNA of the CDR3: TGTGCCAGCAGGCGAACTAGCAATGCCTACAATGAGCAGTTCTTC.

The V call is TRBV28, the J call TRBJ2-2; D might be TRBD2 (5 bases). Trimming pared 3 bases from V and 2 bases from J, leaving 22 bases between. The CDR3 is 19 amino acids. Germline V gene lookup returns CDR1 MDHEN and CDR2 SYDVKM. CDR3 DNA: TGTGCCAGCAGTTTCCAGCGTTTGTTGGCCGACTACAACACCGGGGAGCTGTTTTTT. Its protein product is CASSFQRLLADYNTGELFF.

This chain connects TRBV14 to TRBJ2-2, with 7 bases that match TRBD1. The J segment lost 1 base and the V segment lost 0 bases, leaving 5 bases of the junction unmatched. The CDR3 is 17 amino acids. CDR1 and CDR2 from the germline V gene are SGHDN and FVKESK. The CDR3 region is CASSQDEGGWNTGELFF. The CDR3 DNA sequence: TGTGCCAGCAGCCAAGATGAAGGGGGCTGGAACACCGGGGAGCTGTTTTTT.

This clone appeared a single time. This chain uses TRBV10-3 with TRBJ2-3, with D perhaps TRBD1 or TRBD2 (5 bases each). The CDR3 runs 15 residues. Germline V gives CDR1 ENHRY, CDR2 SYGVKD. V was cut by 6 bases and J by 5 bases, with 18 bases left in between. The CDR3 bases are TGTGCCATCAGCCCGGGACCATCGGATGGAGATACGCAGTATTTT. Protein: CAISPGPSDGDTQYF.

This chain uses TRBV10-3 with TRBJ2-1; the D gene is possibly TRBD1 (5 bases). V was shortened by 3 bases and J by 7 bases, with 13 bases between the two germline ends. This CDR3 contains 14 residues. Germline CDR1 ENHRY, CDR2 SYGVKD. CDR3 residues: CAISENVGANEQFF. In DNA, the CDR3 is TGTGCCATCAGTGAAAATGTAGGGGCGAATGAGCAGTTCTTC.

DNA of the CDR3: TGTGCCAGCAGCATCAGGGTTTTGGCCACTGAAGCTTTCTTT. Residues: CASSIRVLATEAFF. The V and J genes are TRBV11-3 and TRBJ1-1; D is possibly TRBD1 (5 bases). The germline gives CDR1 SGHNT, CDR2 YENEEA. The V end was cut by 5 bases, the J end by 4 bases, with 14 bases between. There are 14 residues in the CDR3.

As DNA, the CDR3 is TGTGCCAGCAGCTCAGGACAGGGGGAAGTTGCGTCTGGAAACACCATATATTTT. This encodes CASSSGQGEVASGNTIYF. The chain uses TRBV7-9 and TRBJ1-3; TRBD1 matches 10 bases. The V and J ends lost 4 bases and 1 base, in that order; junction bases with no gene match: 10. Germline V gene lookup returns CDR1 SEHNR and CDR2 FQNEAQ (reference sequence). The CDR3 is 18 amino acids.

The V gene is TRBV5-1, the J gene TRBJ1-4, with D unclear. Trimming took 3 bases from V and 5 from J, leaving 11 bases between them. The CDR3 loop spans 14 amino acids. The germline gives CDR1 SGHRS, CDR2 YFSETQ. In DNA, the CDR3 is TGCGCCAGCAGCTGGATGGATTTCAATGAAAAACTGTTTTTT. Encoded protein: CASSWMDFNEKLFF.

The genes are TRBV7-9 and TRBJ2-3, with D perhaps matching TRBD2 (5 bases). V lost 8 bases and J 2 bases, leaving 23 bases between the germline ends. This CDR3 contains 17 residues. Germline-derived CDR1 and CDR2 are SEHNR and FQNEAQ (reference sequence). CDR3 protein: CASRKQASRRNTDTQYF. DNA for the CDR3: TGTGCCAGCCGAAAGCAGGCTAGCAGGCGAAACACAGATACGCAGTATTTT.

The chain carries TRBV7-2 and TRBJ1-1, with TRBD1 matching 8 bases. Germline V gives CDR1 SGHTA, CDR2 FQGNSA. V shed 0 bases, J shed 10 bases, and the junction held 13 bases outside the gene matches. This CDR3 comprises 16 residues. CDR3 DNA sequence: TGTGCCAGCAGCTTAGCCGTAGACAGGGGATTGACGGGAGCTTTCTTT. This sequence encodes CASSLAVDRGLTGAFF.

The table lists this clone with a few counts. The DNA of the CDR3 is TGCGCCAGCAGCTTGGCACCGCTGAACACTGAAGCTTTCTTT. Amino acid sequence: CASSLAPLNTEAFF. The gene calls are TRBV5-1 and TRBJ1-1; no clear D gene. The CDR3 sequence is 14 residues long. V lost 0 bases, J lost 0 bases, and 6 bases lay in between. CDR1 SGHRS and CDR2 YFSETQ come from the germline V gene.

The chain uses TRBV27 and TRBJ2-2; no clear D gene. This CDR3 has 12 amino acids. The germline gives CDR1 MNHEY, CDR2 SMNVEV (reference sequence). V dropped 3 bases and J dropped 4 bases, with 3 bases sitting between them. The CDR3 here is CASSFTTGELFF. CDR3 nucleotides: TGTGCCAGCAGTTTTACCACCGGGGAGCTGTTTTTT.

The table lists this clone with a count of one. V gene TRBV5-4 combines with J gene TRBJ2-5; 8 nucleotides agree with TRBD2. CDR1 and CDR2 (germline): SGHNT, YYREEE (reference sequence). The CDR3 spans 14 residues. Unmatched junction bases numbered 2, after V lost 2 bases and J lost 2 bases. CDR3 sequence (DNA): TGTGCCAGCAGCTTAGCGGGAGTACAAGAGACCCAGTACTTC. Protein product: CASSLAGVQETQYF.

The rearrangement uses TRBV6-5 and TRBJ1-4; TRBD1 matches at 7 bases. With V trimmed by 0 bases and J by 11 bases, 12 bases remained unmatched. Germline assignment: CDR1 MNHEY and CDR2 SVGAGI. CDR3 size: 16 residues. CDR3 region: CASSYSIGDSGGKLFF. CDR3 in DNA: TGTGCCAGCAGTTACTCGATTGGGGACAGCGGAGGGAAACTGTTTTTT.

V is TRBV7-3 and J is TRBJ2-7; 9 bases match TRBD1. With V trimmed by 2 bases and J by 0 bases, 8 bases remained unmatched. The CDR3 is made up of 17 amino acids. Germline CDR1 is SGHTA and CDR2 is FQGTGA. As DNA, the CDR3 is TGTGCCAGCAGCTTACTAAAAGACAGGGGGTTCTCCTACGAGCAGTACTTC. Its translation: CASSLLKDRGFSYEQYF.